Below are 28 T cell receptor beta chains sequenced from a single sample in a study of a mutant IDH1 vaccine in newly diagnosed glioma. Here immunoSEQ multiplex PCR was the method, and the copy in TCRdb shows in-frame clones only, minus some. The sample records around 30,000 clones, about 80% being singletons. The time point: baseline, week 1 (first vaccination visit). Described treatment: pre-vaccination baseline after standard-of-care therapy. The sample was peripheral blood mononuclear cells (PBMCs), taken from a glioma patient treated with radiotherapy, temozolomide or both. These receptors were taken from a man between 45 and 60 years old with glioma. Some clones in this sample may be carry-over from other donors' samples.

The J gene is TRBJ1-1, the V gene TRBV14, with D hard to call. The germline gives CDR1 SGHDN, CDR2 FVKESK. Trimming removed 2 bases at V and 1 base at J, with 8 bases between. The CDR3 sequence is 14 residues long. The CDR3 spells CASSQLPSNTEAFF. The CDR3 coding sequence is TGTGCCAGCAGCCAACTACCGTCGAACACTGAAGCTTTCTTT.

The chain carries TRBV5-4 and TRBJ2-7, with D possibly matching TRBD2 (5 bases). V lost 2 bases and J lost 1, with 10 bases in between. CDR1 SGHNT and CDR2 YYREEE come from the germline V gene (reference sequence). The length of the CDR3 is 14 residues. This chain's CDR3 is CASSLGGLSYEQYF. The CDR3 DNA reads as TGTGCCAGCAGCTTAGGTGGACTTTCCTACGAGCAGTACTTC.

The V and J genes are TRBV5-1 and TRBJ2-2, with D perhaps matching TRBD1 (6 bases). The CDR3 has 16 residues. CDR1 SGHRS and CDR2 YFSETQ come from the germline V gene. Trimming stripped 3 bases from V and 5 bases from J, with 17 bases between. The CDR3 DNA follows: TGCGCCAGCAGCTGGGGTGGACAGCAACTGACCGGGGAGCTGTTTTTT. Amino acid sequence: CASSWGGQQLTGELFF.

The CDR3 is CSALLTEEQYF. The CDR3 DNA follows: TGCAGTGCGCTATTGACGGAAGAGCAGTACTTC. V usage is TRBV20-1 and J usage is TRBJ2-7; D is ambiguous. The ends were cut back, 6 bases at V and 7 bases at J, with 13 bases in the middle. Germline V CDR1 and CDR2: DFQATT, SNEGSKA (reference sequence). This CDR3 comprises 11 residues.

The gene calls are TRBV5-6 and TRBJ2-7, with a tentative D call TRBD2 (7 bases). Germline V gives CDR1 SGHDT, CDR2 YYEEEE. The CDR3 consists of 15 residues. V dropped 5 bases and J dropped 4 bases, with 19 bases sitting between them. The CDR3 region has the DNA TGTGCCAGCAGTTCCAAGGGGGGGGGAGTTTACGAGCAGTACTTC. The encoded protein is CASSSKGGGVYEQYF.

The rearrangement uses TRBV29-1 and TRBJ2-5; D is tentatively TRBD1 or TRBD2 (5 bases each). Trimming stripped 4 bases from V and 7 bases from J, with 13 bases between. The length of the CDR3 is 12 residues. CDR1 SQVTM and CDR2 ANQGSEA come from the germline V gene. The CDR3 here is CSVGAREWTQYF. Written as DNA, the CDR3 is TGCAGCGTTGGAGCCAGGGAGTGGACCCAGTACTTC. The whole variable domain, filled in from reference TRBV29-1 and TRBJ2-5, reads SAVISQKPSRDICQRGTSLTIQCQVDSQVTMMFWYRQQPGQSLTLIATANQGSEATYESGFVIDKFPISRPNLTFSTLTVSNMSPEDSSIYLCSVGAREWTQYFGPGTRLLVL.

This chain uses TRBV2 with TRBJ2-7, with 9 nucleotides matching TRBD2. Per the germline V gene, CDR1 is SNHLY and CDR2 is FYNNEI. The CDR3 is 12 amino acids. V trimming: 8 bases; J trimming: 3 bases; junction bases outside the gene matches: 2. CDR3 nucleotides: TGTGCCAGCTCTAGCGGGAACTACGAGCAGTACTTC. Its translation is CASSSGNYEQYF. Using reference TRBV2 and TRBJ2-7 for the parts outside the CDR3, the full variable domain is EPEVTQTPSHQVTQMGQEVILRCVPISNHLYFYWYRQILGQKVEFLVSFYNNEISEKSEIFDDQFSVERPDGSNFTLKIRSTKLEDSAMYFCASSSGNYEQYFGPGTRLTVT.

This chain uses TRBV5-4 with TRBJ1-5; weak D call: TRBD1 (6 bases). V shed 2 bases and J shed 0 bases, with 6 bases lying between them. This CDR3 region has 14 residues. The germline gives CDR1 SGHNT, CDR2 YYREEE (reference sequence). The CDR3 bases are TGTGCCAGCAGCTTACAGGGTAGCAATCAGCCCCAGCATTTT. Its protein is CASSLQGSNQPQHF.

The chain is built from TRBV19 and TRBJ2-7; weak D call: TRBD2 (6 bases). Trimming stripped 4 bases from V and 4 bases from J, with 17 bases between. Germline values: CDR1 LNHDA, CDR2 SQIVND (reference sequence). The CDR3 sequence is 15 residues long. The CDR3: CASSTAAGSAYEQYF. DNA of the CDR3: TGTGCCAGTAGTACAGCCGCGGGATCCGCTTACGAGCAGTACTTC.

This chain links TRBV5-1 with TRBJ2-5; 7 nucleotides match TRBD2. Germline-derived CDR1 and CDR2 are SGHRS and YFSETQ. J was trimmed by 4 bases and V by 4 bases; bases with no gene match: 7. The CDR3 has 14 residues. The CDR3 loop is CASSAGGGGETQYF. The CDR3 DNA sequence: TGCGCCAGCAGCGCCGGCGGGGGAGGAGAGACCCAGTACTTC. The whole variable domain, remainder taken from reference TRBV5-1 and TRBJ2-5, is KAGVTQTPRYLIKTRGQQVTLSCSPISGHRSVSWYQQTPGQGLQFLFEYFSETQRNKGNFPGRFSGRQFSNSRSEMNVSTLELGDSALYLCASSAGGGGETQYFGPGTRLLVL.

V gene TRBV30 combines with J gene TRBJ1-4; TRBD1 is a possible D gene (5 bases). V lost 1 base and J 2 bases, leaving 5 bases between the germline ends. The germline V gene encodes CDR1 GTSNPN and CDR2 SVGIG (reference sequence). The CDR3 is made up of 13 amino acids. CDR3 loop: CAWSGGTNEKLFF. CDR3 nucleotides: TGTGCCTGGAGTGGGGGGACTAATGAAAAACTGTTTTTT.

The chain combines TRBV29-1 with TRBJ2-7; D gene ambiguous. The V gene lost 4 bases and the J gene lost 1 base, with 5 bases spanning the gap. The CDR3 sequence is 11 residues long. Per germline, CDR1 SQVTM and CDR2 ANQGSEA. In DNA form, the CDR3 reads TGCAGCGTTGGCCAGTCCTACGAGCAGTACTTC. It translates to CSVGQSYEQYF.

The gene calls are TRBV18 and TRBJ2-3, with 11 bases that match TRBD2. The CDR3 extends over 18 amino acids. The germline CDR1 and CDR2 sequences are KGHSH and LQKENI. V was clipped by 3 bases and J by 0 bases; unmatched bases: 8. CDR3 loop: CASSPLAGGISSTDTQYF. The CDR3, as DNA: TGTGCCAGCTCACCGTTAGCGGGAGGGATTTCTAGCACAGATACGCAGTATTTT. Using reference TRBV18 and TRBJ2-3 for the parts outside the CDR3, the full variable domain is NAGVMQNPRHLVRRRGQEARLRCSPMKGHSHVYWYRQLPEEGLKFMVYLQKENIIDESGMPKERFSAEFPKEGPSILRIQQVVRGDSAAYFCASSPLAGGISSTDTQYFGPGTRLTVL.

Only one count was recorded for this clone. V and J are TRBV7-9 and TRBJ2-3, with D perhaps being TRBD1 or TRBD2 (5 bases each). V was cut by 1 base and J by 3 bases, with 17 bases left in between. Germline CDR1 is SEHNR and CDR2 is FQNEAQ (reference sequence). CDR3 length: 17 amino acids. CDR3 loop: CASSLVGPRGRTDTQYF. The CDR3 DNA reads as TGTGCCAGCAGCTTAGTCGGCCCCCGGGGACGGACAGATACGCAGTATTTT.

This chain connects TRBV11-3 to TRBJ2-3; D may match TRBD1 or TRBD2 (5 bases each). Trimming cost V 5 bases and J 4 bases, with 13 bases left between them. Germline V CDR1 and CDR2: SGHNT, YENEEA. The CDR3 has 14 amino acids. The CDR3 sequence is CASSPRLGADTQYF. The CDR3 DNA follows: TGTGCCAGCAGCCCCCGGTTGGGGGCAGATACGCAGTATTTT. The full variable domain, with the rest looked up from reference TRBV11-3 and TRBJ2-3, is EAGVVQSPRYKIIEKKQPVAFWCNPISGHNTLYWYLQNLGQGPELLIRYENEEAVDDSQLPKDRFSAERLKGVDSTLKIQPAELGDSAVYLCASSPRLGADTQYFGPGTRLTVL.

CDR3 region: CASTSGHSNEKLFF. In DNA, the CDR3 is TGTGCCAGCACTTCGGGACATAGTAATGAAAAACTGTTTTTT. V is TRBV25-1 and J is TRBJ1-4; a possible D gene is TRBD1 (6 bases). V lost 7 bases and J lost 4, with 13 bases in between. This CDR3 has 14 amino acids. Germline-derived CDR1 and CDR2 are MGHDK and SYGVNS. Full variable domain (outside the CDR3, taken from reference TRBV25-1 and TRBJ1-4): EADIYQTPRYLVIGTGKKITLECSQTMGHDKMYWYQQDPGMELHLIHYSYGVNSTEKGDLSSESTVSRIRTEHFPLTLESARPSHTSQYLCASTSGHSNEKLFFGSGTQLSVL.

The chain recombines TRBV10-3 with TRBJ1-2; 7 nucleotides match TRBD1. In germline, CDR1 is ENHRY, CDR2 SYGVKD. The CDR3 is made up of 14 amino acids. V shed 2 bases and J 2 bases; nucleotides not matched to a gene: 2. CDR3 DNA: TGTGCCATCAGTGAGGGACAGGACAACTATGGCTACACCTTC. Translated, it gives CAISEGQDNYGYTF.

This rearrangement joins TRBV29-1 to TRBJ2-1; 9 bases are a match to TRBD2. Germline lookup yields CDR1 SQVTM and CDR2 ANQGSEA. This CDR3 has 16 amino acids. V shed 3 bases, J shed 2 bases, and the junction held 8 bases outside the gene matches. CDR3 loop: CSVEISGSVTYNEQFF. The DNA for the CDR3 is TGCAGCGTTGAGATTAGCGGGAGTGTAACCTACAATGAGCAGTTCTTC.

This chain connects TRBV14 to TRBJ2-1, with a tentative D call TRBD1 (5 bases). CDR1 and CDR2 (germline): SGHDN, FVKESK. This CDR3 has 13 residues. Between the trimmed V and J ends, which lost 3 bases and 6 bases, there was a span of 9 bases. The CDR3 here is CASSQWGLNEQFF. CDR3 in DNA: TGTGCCAGCAGCCAGTGGGGCCTCAATGAGCAGTTCTTC.

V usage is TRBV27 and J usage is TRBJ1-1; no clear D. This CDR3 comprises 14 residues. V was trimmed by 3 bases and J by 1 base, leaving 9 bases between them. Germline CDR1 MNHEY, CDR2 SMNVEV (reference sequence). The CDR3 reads CASSLHGKNTEAFF. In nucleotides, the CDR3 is TGTGCCAGCAGTTTGCACGGCAAGAACACTGAAGCTTTCTTT.

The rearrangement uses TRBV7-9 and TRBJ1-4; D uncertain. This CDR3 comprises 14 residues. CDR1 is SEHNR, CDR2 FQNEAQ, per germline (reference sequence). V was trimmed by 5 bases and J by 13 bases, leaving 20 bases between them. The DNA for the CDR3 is TGTGCCAGCAGCCAACCCGGACGTGGGGTAAGACTGTTTTTT. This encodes CASSQPGRGVRLFF.

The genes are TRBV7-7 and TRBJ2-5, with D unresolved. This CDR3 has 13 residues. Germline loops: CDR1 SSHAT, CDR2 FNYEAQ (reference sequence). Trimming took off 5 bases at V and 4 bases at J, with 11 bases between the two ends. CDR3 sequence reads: CASSLIPTETQYF. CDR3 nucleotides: TGTGCCAGCAGCCTCATTCCTACAGAGACCCAGTACTTC.

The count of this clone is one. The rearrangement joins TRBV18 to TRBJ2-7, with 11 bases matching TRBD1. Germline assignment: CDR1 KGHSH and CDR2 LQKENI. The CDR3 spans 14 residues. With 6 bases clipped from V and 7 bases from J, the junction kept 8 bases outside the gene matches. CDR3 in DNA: TGTGCCAGCTCGATGGACAGGGGGCTGAAAGAGCAGTACTTC. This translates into CASSMDRGLKEQYF.

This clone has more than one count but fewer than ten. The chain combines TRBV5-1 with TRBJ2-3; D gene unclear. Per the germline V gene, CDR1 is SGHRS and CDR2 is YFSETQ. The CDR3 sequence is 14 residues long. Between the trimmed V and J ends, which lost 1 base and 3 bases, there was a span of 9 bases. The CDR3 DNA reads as TGCGCCAGCAGCTTGAGGAGTGGGACAGATACGCAGTATTTT. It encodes CASSLRSGTDTQYF.

CDR3 nucleotide sequence: TGTGCCAGCAGCCCAGACAATGAGCAGTTCTTC. Residues: CASSPDNEQFF. The chain uses TRBV7-9 and TRBJ2-1; D gene ambiguous. The CDR3 runs to 11 residues. V was clipped by 5 bases and J by 5 bases, with 4 bases between them. Germline V CDR1 and CDR2: SEHNR, FQNEAQ (reference sequence).

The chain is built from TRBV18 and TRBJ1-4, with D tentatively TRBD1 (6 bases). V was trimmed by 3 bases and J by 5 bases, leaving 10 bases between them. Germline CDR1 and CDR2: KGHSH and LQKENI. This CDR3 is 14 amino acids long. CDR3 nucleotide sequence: TGTGCCAGCTCACCGTCGGGGGGCAATGAAAAACTGTTTTTT. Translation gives CASSPSGGNEKLFF.

The chain's CDR3 is CASSRSGGFSTDTQYF. The CDR3 DNA sequence: TGTGCCAGCAGCCGCAGCGGGGGGTTTAGCACAGATACGCAGTATTTT. The gene calls are TRBV7-8 and TRBJ2-3; 9 nucleotides align to TRBD2. This CDR3 region has 16 residues. J gave up 0 bases and V 5 bases, and 6 bases lay outside the gene matches. Germline V CDR1 and CDR2: SGHVS, FQNEAQ.

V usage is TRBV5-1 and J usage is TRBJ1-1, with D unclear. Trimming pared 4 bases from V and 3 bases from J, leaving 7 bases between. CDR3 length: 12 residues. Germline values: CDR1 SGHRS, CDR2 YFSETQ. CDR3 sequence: CASSIDHTEAFF. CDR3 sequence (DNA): TGCGCCAGCAGCATTGATCACACTGAAGCTTTCTTT. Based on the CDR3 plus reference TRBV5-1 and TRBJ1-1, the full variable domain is KAGVTQTPRYLIKTRGQQVTLSCSPISGHRSVSWYQQTPGQGLQFLFEYFSETQRNKGNFPGRFSGRQFSNSRSEMNVSTLELGDSALYLCASSIDHTEAFFGQGTRLTVV.